This T cell receptor (beta chain) was documented in a study of blood T cells in healthy people across ages. Study-wide points: With naive T cell percentage, TCR beta diversity showed a strong correlation. Long-lived and aged donors differed, with more naive CD4+ cells and higher diversity in the long-lived.

The ends were cut back, 8 bases at V and 0 bases at J, with 8 bases in the middle. The CDR3 contains 12 residues. Russia was home to the donors, healthy Caucasian individuals aged about 6 to 90. Extractions gave at least 5.5 micrograms of total RNA per sample. This clonotype was detected many times. The antigen is undetermined. The second PCR ran about 6 to 12 cycles with a sample-barcoded 5' primer and J-beta primers. TCRdb redid the calling of the 5' RACE reads with MiXCR, one entry per CDR3 protein. The repertoire holds around 1,000,000 distinct CDR3 sequences, with around two fifths as singletons. Sequenced material: blood. This receptor was identified in a man in his late teens or twenties in good health. This sequence joins TRBV12-3 or TRBV12-4 and TRBJ2-7; no reliable D call. The CDR3 loop reads CASRSSSYEQYF. CDR3 in DNA: TGTGCCAGCCGCTCTAGCTCCTACGAGCAGTACTTC.